This section outlines one T cell receptor beta chain sequence together with its context. The data were taken from a study of blood T cell repertoires in COVID-19. Study in general: Sites in the United States, Italy and Spain provided acute and convalescent COVID-19 samples. From T cells, B-cell-depleted T cells, or PBMCs came the material, which was cDNA or gDNA.

Authors' processing steps: Cell counts per sample came from amplifying reference gene primers. The data were produced by immunoSEQ multiplex PCR, yet TCRdb's version contains in-frame clones alone and is incomplete. Clonal size and the V and J genes are those of that table, whereas D and trimming came from the DNA. The sample lists 90,000 to 120,000 clones; approximately 90% were seen once. The germline V gene has CDR1 SGDLS and CDR2 YYNGEE. V lost 0 bases and J 3 bases, leaving 14 bases between the germline ends. The CDR3 length is 16 residues. This chain uses TRBV9 with TRBJ2-3, with TRBD1 as a possible D gene (6 bases). The specimen was peripheral blood. The sequence was collected from a woman younger than 45 with acute or convalescent COVID-19. As DNA, the CDR3 is TGTGCCAGCAGCGTAGGTACAGGGTTTATAACAGATACGCAGTATTTT. Translation: CASSVGTGFITDTQYF.